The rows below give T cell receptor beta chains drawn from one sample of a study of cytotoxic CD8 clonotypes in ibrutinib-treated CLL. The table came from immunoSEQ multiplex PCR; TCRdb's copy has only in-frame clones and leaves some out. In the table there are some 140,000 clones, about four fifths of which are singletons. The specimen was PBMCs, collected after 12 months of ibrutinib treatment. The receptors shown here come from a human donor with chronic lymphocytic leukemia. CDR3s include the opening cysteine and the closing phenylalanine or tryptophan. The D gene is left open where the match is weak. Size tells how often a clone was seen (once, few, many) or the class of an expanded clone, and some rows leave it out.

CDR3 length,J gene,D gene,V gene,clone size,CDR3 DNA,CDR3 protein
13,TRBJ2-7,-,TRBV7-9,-,TGTGCCAGCAGCTTAGCCGGATCGTACGAGCAGTACTTC,CASSLAGSYEQYF
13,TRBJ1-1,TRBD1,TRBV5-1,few,TGCGCCAGCAGCTGGGGGACAGGATTTGAAGCTTTCTTT,CASSWGTGFEAFF
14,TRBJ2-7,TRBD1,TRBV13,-,TGTGCCAGCAGCTTGGGACAGGCTATCTACGAGCAGTACTTC,CASSLGQAIYEQYF
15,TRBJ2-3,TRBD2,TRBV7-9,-,TGTGCCAGCAGCTCCGGGACTAGCGGCACAGATACGCAGTATTTT,CASSSGTSGTDTQYF
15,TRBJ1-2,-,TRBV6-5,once,TGTGCCAGCAGTTACTCTGAGTCGACAGTCGGGGGCTACACCTTC,CASSYSESTVGGYTF
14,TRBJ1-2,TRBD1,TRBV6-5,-,TGTGCCAGCAGTACCGGGACAGGGGCCTATGGCTACACCTTC,CASSTGTGAYGYTF
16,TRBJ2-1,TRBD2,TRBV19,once,TGTGCCAGTAGTATTCTTAGCGGGAACTCCTACAATGAGCAGTTCTTC,CASSILSGNSYNEQFF
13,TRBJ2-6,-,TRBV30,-,TGTGCCTGGAGTGTACGGGGGGCCAACGTCCTGACTTTC,CAWSVRGANVLTF
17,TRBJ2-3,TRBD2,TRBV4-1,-,TGCGCCAGCAGCCTAACTAGCGGGAGGGCCAGGAGTAATACGCAGTATTTT,CASSLTSGRARSNTQYF
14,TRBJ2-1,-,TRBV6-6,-,TGTGCCAGCAGTTACACTGGGCCCTACAATGAGCAGTTCTTC,CASSYTGPYNEQFF
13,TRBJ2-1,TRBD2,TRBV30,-,TGTGCCTGGAGTCTCGGGAGGGTCGATGAGCAGTTCTTC,CAWSLGRVDEQFF
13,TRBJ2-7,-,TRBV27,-,TGTGCCAGCAGTTTTTCCTACCTCTACGAGCAGTACTTC,CASSFSYLYEQYF
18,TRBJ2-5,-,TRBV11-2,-,TGTGCCAGCAGTGAGGGGTCTACGAGGGGATGGCACGGGGAGACCCAGTACTTC,CASSEGSTRGWHGETQYF
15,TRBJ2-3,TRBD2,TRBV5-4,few,TGTGCCAGCAGGCCCAGCGGGAGGTTGTTAGATACGCAGTATTTT,CASRPSGRLLDTQYF
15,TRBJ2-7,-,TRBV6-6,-,TGTGCCAGCAGTTACTCGAGGATGGGTTCGTTCGAGCAGTACTTC,CASSYSRMGSFEQYF
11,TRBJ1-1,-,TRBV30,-,TGTGCCTGGGAGTTGGGAACTGAAGCTTTCTTT,CAWELGTEAFF
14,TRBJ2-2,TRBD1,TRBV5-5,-,TGTGCCAGCAGCCATGGACAGGGCACCGGGGAGCTGTTTTTT,CASSHGQGTGELFF
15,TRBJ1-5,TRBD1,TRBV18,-,TGTGCCAGCTCACCGGGACAGGGGCAAAATCAGCCCCAGCATTTT,CASSPGQGQNQPQHF
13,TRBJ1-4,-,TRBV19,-,TGTGCCAGTAGTATGGACTCGTCGAGGAAACTGTTTTTT,CASSMDSSRKLFF
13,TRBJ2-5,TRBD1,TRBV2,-,TGTGCCAGCAGCCGGGACAGGGAAGAGACCCAGTACTTC,CASSRDREETQYF
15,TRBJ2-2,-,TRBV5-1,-,TGCGCCAGCAGCGTACGGGGACACAACACCGGGGAGCTGTTTTTT,CASSVRGHNTGELFF
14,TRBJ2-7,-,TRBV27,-,TGTGCCAGCAGTTTACAGAGGCTCCGGTACGAGCAGTACTTC,CASSLQRLRYEQYF
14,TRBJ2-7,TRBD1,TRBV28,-,TGTGCCAGCAGTAAGACAGGGGGCACCTACGAGCAGTACTTC,CASSKTGGTYEQYF
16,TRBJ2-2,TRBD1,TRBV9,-,TGTGCCAGCAGCGAAACCGGGACAGCGAACACCGGGGAGCTGTTTTTT,CASSETGTANTGELFF
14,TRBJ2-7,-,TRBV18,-,TGTGCCAGCTCAGAAGGCGGGATTCCCTACGAGCAGTACTTC,CASSEGGIPYEQYF
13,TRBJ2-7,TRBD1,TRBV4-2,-,TGTGCCAGCAGTGGACAGGGCACCTACGAGCAGTACTTC,CASSGQGTYEQYF
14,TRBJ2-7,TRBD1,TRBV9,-,TGTGCCAGCAGCGCTCCGGGACAGAACTACGAGCAGTACTTC,CASSAPGQNYEQYF
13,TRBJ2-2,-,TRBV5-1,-,TGCGCCAGCAGCTTCCAGGACACCGGGGAGCTGTTTTTT,CASSFQDTGELFF
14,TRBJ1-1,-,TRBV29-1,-,TGCAGCGCTACCCTAGGGAGTTTGAACACTGAAGCTTTCTTT,CSATLGSLNTEAFF
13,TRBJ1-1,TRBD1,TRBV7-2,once,TGTGCCAGCACCAGGACAGGGGTCACTGAAGCTTTCTTT,CASTRTGVTEAFF
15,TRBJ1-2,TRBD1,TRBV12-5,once,TGTGCTAGTGGTTTGGGACAGGGCAGGGGGTACGGCTACACCTTC,CASGLGQGRGYGYTF
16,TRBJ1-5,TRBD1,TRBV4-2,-,TGTGCCAGCAGCCGACAAATAGACAGGGACGGTCAGCCCCAGCATTTT,CASSRQIDRDGQPQHF
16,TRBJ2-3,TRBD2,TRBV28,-,TGTGCCAGCAGTTCCCGGACTAGCGGACACACAGATACGCAGTATTTT,CASSSRTSGHTDTQYF
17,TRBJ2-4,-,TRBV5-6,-,TGTGCCAGCAGCCCGGGCCTCATTGAACTAGCCAAAAACATTCAGTACTTC,CASSPGLIELAKNIQYF
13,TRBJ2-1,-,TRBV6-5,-,TGTGCCAGCAGGGCCGTTTATATCAATGAGCAGTTCTTC,CASRAVYINEQFF
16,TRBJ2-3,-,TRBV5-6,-,TGTGCCAGCAGCTTGGGACTATTGTTCGGCGCAGATACGCAGTATTTT,CASSLGLLFGADTQYF
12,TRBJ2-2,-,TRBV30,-,TGTGCCTGGAGTGTACCCTCCGGGGAGCTGTTTTTT,CAWSVPSGELFF
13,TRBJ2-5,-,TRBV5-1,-,TGCGCCAGCAGCTCGACAGTGCAAGAGACCCAGTACTTC,CASSSTVQETQYF
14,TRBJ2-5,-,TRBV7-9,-,TGTGCCAGCAGCTTAGGGGTTGGGCAAGAGACCCAGTACTTC,CASSLGVGQETQYF